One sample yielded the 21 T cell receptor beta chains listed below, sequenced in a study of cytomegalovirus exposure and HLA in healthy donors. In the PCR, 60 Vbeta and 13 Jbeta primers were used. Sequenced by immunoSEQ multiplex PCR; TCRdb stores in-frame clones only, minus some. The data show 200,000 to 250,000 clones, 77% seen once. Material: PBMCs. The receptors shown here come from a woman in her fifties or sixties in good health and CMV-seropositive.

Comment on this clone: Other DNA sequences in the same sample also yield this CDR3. This CDR3 reads CASSLAGGSETQYF. The CDR3, as DNA: TGCGCCAGCAGCTTGGCCGGAGGGTCGGAGACCCAGTACTTC. The V and J genes are TRBV5-1 and TRBJ2-5, with a tentative D call TRBD2 (6 bases). The CDR3 totals 14 residues. V shed 0 bases and J shed 5 bases, with 11 bases lying between them. Germline CDR1 is SGHRS and CDR2 is YFSETQ.

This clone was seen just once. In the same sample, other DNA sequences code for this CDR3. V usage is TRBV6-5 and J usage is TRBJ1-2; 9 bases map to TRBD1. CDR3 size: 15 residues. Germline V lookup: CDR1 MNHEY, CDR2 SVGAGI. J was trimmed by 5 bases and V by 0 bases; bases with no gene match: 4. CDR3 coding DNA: TGTGCCAGCAGTTACTCGGGACAGGGAGGGTATGGCTACACCTTC. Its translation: CASSYSGQGGYGYTF.

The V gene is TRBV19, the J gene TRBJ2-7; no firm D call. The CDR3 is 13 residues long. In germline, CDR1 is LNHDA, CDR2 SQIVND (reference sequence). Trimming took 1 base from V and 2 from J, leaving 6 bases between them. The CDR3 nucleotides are TGTGCCAGTAGTATAGCGGTCCCCTACGAGCAGTACTTC. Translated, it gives CASSIAVPYEQYF.

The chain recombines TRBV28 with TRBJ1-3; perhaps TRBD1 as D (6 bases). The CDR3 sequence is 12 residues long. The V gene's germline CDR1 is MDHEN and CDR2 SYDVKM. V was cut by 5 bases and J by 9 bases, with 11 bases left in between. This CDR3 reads CASSGQFSTIYF. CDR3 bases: TGTGCCAGCAGTGGACAGTTTTCCACCATATATTTT.

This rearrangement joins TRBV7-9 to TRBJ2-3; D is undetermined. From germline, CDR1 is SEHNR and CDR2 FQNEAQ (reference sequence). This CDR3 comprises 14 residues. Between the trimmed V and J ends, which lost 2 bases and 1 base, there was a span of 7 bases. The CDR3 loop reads CASSLNLGTDTQYF. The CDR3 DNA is TGTGCCAGCAGCTTAAACTTGGGCACAGATACGCAGTATTTT. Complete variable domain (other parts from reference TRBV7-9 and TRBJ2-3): DTGVSQNPRHKITKRGQNVTFRCDPISEHNRLYWYRQTLGQGPEFLTYFQNEAQLEKSRLLSDRFSAERPKGSFSTLEIQRTEQGDSAMYLCASSLNLGTDTQYFGPGTRLTVL.

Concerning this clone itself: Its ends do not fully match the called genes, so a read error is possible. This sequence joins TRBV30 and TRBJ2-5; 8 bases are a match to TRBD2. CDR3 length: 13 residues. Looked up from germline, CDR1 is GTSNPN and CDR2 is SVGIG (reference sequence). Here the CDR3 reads CARSGGFQETQYF. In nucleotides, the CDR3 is TGTGCCCGGAGCGGGGGTTTCCAAGAGACCCAGTACTTC. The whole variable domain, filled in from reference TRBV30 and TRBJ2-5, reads SQTIHQWPATLVQPVGSPLSLECTVEGTSNPNLYWYRQAAGRGLQLLFYSVGIGQISSEVPQNLSASRPQDRQFILSSKKLLLSDSGFYLCARSGGFQETQYFGPGTRLLVL.

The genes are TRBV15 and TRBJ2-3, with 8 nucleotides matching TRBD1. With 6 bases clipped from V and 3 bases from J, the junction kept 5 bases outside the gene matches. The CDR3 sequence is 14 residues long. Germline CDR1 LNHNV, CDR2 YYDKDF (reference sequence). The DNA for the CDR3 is TGTGCCACCAGAAGGACAGGGAATACAGATACGCAGTATTTT. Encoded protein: CATRRTGNTDTQYF.

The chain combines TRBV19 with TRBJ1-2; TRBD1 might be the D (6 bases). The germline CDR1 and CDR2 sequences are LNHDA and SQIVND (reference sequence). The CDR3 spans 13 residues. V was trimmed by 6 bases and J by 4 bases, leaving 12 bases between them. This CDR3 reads CASRGQGIYGYTF. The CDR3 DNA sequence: TGTGCCAGTAGGGGCCAGGGGATCTATGGCTACACCTTC.

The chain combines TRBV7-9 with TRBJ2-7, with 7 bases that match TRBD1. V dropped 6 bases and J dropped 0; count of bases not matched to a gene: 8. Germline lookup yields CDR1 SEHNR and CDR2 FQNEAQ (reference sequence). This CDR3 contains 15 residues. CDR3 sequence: CASSQGGSSSYEQYF. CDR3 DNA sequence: TGTGCCAGCAGTCAAGGGGGCAGTTCCTCCTACGAGCAGTACTTC.

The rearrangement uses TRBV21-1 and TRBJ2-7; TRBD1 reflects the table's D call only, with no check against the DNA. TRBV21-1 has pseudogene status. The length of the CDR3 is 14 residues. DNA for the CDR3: TGTGCCAGCAGCAAACACAGGGGGCAGTACGAGCAGTACTTC. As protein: CASSKHRGQYEQYF.

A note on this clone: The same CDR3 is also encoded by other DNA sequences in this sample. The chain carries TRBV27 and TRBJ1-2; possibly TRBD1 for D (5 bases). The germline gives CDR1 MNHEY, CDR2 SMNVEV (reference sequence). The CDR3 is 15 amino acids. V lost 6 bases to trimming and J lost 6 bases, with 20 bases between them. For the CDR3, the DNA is TGTGCCAGCAGCCCTCAAGGAGTGCGGGGGGATGGCTACACCTTC. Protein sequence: CASSPQGVRGDGYTF.

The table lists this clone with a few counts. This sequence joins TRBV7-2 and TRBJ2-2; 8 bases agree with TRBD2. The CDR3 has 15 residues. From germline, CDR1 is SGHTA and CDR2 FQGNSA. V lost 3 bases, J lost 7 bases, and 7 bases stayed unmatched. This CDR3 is CASSFTSGSVGELFF. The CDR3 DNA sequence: TGTGCCAGCAGCTTTACTAGCGGAAGTGTCGGGGAGCTGTTTTTT. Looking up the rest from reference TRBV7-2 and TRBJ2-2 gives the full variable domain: GAGVSQSPSNKVTEKGKDVELRCDPISGHTALYWYRQSLGQGLEFLIYFQGNSAPDKSGLPSDRFSAERTGGSVSTLTIQRTQQEDSAVYLCASSFTSGSVGELFFGEGSRLTVL.

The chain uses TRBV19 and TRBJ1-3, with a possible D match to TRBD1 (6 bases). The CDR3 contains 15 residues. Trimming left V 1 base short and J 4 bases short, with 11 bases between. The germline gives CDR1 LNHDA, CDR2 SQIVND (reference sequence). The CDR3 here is CASSIGFDRGNTIYF. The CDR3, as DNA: TGTGCCAGTAGTATAGGCTTCGACAGGGGAAACACCATATATTTT.

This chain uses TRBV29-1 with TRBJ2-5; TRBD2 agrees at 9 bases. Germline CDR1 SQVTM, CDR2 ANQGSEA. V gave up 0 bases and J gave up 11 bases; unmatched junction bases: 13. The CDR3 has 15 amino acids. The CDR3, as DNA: TGCAGCGTTGAAGAAGCCCCAGCGGGGGGACGGGAGCAGTACTTC. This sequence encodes CSVEEAPAGGREQYF.

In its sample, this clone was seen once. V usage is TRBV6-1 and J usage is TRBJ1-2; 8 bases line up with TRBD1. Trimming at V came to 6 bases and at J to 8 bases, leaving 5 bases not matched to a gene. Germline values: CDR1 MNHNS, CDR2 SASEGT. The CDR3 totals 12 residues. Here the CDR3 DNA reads TGTGCCAGCAGAGACAGGGGCGGCGGCTACACCTTC. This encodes CASRDRGGGYTF.

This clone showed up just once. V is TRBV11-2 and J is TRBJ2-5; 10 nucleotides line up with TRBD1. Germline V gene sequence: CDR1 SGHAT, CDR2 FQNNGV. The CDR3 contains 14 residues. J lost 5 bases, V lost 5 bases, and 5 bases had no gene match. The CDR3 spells CASSLRQGAETQYF. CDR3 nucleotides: TGTGCCAGCAGCCTCAGACAGGGGGCTGAGACCCAGTACTTC. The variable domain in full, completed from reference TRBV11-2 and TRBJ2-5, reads EAGVAQSPRYKIIEKRQSVAFWCNPISGHATLYWYQQILGQGPKLLIQFQNNGVVDDSQLPKDRFSAERLKGVDSTLKIQPAKLEDSAVYLCASSLRQGAETQYFGPGTRLLVL.

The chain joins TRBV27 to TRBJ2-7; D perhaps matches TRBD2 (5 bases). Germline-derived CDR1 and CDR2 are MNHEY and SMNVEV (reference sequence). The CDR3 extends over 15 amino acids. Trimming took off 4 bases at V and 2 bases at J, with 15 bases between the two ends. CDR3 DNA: TGTGCCAGCAGTTCCGGGGTAGCCTCGGCCTACGAGCAGTACTTC. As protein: CASSSGVASAYEQYF.

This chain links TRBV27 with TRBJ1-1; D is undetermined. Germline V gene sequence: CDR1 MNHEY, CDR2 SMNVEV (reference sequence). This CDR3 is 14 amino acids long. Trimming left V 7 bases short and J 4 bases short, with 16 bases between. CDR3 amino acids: CASMWRALGTEAFF. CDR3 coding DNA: TGTGCCAGCATGTGGCGGGCGTTGGGCACTGAAGCTTTCTTT.

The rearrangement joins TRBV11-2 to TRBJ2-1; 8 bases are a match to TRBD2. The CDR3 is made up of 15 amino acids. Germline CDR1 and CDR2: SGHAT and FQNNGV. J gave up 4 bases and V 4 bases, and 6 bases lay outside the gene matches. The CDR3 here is CASSSSGGRYNEQFF. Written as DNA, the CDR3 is TGTGCCAGCAGCTCGAGCGGGGGACGGTACAATGAGCAGTTCTTC.

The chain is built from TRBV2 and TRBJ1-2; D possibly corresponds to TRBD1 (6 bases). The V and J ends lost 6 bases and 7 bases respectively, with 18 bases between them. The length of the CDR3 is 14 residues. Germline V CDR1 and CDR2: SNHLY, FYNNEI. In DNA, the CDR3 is TGTGCCAGCAGACCATGGGACAACAGAGGTGGCTACACCTTC. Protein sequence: CASRPWDNRGGYTF.

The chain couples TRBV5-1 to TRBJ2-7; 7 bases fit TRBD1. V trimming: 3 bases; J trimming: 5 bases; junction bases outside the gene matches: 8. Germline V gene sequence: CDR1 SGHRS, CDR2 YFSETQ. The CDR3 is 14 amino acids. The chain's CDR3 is CASSSGQGVHEQYF. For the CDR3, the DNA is TGCGCCAGCAGCTCCGGTCAGGGGGTCCACGAGCAGTACTTC.